One TCR beta chain is described in this entry. The sample originates from a study of T cell responses to AZD1222 COVID-19 vaccine. CDR1 SEHNR and CDR2 FQNEAQ come from the germline V gene (reference sequence). This CDR3 spans 15 amino acids. Trimming pared 4 bases from V and 8 bases from J, leaving 18 bases between. Here immunoSEQ multiplex PCR was the method, and the copy in TCRdb shows in-frame clones only, minus some. The table lists roughly 140,000 clones, 88% of them singletons. V usage is TRBV7-9 and J usage is TRBJ2-4; weak D call: TRBD2 (5 bases). Material: peripheral blood, obtained after recovery from COVID-19. This TCR derives from an adult who had recovered from COVID-19. CDR3 protein: CASSWDYEGTDIQYF. DNA for the CDR3: TGTGCCAGCAGCTGGGATTATGAGGGAACTGACATTCAGTACTTC.